This TCR beta chain was retrieved from a study of shared clonotypes between healthy human individuals. The CDR3 has 18 residues. The V end was cut by 0 bases, the J end by 1 base, with 19 bases between. CDR1 SGHRS and CDR2 YFSETQ come from the germline V gene. Assay: immunoSEQ multiplex PCR; the TCRdb copy retains only in-frame clones and omits some. The sample shows approximately 2.1 million clones, 90% to 95% of them seen only once. The chain couples TRBV5-1 to TRBJ1-1; D possibly corresponds to TRBD1 (6 bases). The sample consisted of naive CD4+ T cells from PBMCs. The subset denotes: CD45RA+ positively selected. This clonotype was sampled from a man aged 18 to 29 in good health. Some clones in this sample may be carry-over from other donors' samples. As DNA, the CDR3 is TGCGCCAGCAGCTTGGACGGAAGAGCAGGGGCATCGAACACTGAAGCTTTCTTT. Its protein product is CASSLDGRAGASNTEAFF.